The clone carrying this TCR delta chain is termed medium-sized. Its antigen is not known. Germline CDR1 is TSWWSYY and CDR2 is QGS. The CDR3 is made up of 21 amino acids. Germline trimming cut 6 bases from V and 3 bases from J; bases unmatched to any gene: 25. This record comes from a study of gammadelta T cells in human blood. Findings and limits, study-wide: Microbial exposure reportedly appeared to drive polyclonal expansion of innate gamma-delta T cells right after birth.

TCRdb fed the RT-PCR reads into CATT to redo clone calling. The sample yields over 600 delta-chain clones, 12% to 15% seen once. Material for sequencing was non-Vgamma9Vdelta2 gamma-delta T cells from adult blood. The chain employs TRDV1 and TRDJ1; 10 nucleotides agree with TRDD3. This sequence was found in a human donor. Written as DNA, the CDR3 is TGTGCTCTTGGATATAGCCGGAGGTCTTCTGGGGGATATATCGAGTCCGATAAACTCATCTTT. Protein product: CALGYSRRSSGGYIESDKLIF.